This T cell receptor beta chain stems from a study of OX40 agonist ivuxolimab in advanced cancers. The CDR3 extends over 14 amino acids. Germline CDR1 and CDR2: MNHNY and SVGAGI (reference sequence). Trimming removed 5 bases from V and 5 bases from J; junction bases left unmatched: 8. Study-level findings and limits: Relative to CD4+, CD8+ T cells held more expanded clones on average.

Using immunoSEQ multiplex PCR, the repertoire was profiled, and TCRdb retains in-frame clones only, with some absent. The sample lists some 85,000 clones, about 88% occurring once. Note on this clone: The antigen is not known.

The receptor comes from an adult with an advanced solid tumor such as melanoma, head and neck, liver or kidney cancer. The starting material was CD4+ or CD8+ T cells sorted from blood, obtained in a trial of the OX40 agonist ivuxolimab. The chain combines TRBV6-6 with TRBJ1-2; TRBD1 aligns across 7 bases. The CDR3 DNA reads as TGTGCCAGCAGTCCCGGGACAGAACAATATGGCTACACCTTC. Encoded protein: CASSPGTEQYGYTF.